One and the same sample provided the 20 T cell receptor beta chains below, sequenced in a study of regulatory T cells in long-lasting Graves disease. With iRepertoire HTBI primers and Arm-PCR of CDR3 regions, TCR beta libraries were built. TCRdb re-analysed the multiplex PCR reads in MiXCR, keeping a single row per CDR3 protein. The sample records 680,000 or so distinct CDR3 sequences, around 15% being singletons. Indicated time point: newly diagnosed GD, antithyroid drugs for less than 3 months. Scientists built the TCR library using RNA that was extracted from PBMCs. These data also formed part of another study, on T cells in Graves' hyperthyroidism and ophthalmopathy.

Source: peripheral blood mononuclear cells (PBMCs), taken at new diagnosis, from a patient treated with antithyroid drugs. These receptors originate from a woman in her 30s with Graves disease.

This clonotype was detected many times. This rearrangement joins TRBV2 to TRBJ1-1; D gene unclear. CDR3 length equals 13 residues. Per germline, CDR1 SNHLY and CDR2 FYNNEI. V was clipped by 8 bases and J by 1 base, with 11 bases between them. The CDR3 coding sequence is TGTGCCAGCGGCGGGGTTCCGAACACTGAAGCTTTCTTT. Residues: CASGGVPNTEAFF.

This clonotype occurred many times. This chain uses TRBV28 with TRBJ2-4; perhaps TRBD2 as D (6 bases). V gave up 6 bases and J gave up 9 bases, with 12 bases separating them. CDR1 is MDHEN, CDR2 SYDVKM, per germline. CDR3 length: 12 amino acids. Here the CDR3 DNA reads TGTGCCAGCAGACAAGCCGGGGGCATTCAGTACTTC. It specifies CASRQAGGIQYF.

The chain couples TRBV7-8 to TRBJ2-1, with TRBD1 identical over 10 bases. Germline V gene sequence: CDR1 SGHVS, CDR2 FQNEAQ. This CDR3 has 17 residues. V gave up 5 bases and J gave up 4 bases; unmatched junction bases: 11. The DNA of the CDR3 is TGTGCCAGCAGCCCGGGGCAAAGGGACAGGGGATACAATGAGCAGTTCTTC. Amino acids: CASSPGQRDRGYNEQFF.

Here the CDR3 reads CASSQTTSADILAGGPLETQYF. CDR3 nucleotide sequence: TGTGCCAGCAGTCAAACCACCAGTGCCGACATTTTGGCGGGAGGGCCCTTGGAGACCCAGTACTTC. The genes are TRBV27 and TRBJ2-5; TRBD2 matches at 9 bases. The CDR3 covers 22 residues. The germline CDR1 and CDR2 sequences are MNHEY and SMNVEV (reference sequence). V lost 5 bases, J lost 5 bases, and 30 bases stayed unmatched.

This clonotype was seen a handful of times. J is TRBJ1-2 and V is TRBV9; 7 nucleotides match TRBD1. Per the germline V gene, CDR1 is SGDLS and CDR2 is YYNGEE. This CDR3 comprises 15 residues. Losses at the gene ends were 0 bases for V and 8 bases for J; bases not matched to a gene: 10. Here the CDR3 reads CASSVEIGGVTGYTF. CDR3 DNA sequence: TGTGCCAGCAGCGTAGAAATAGGGGGCGTAACCGGCTACACCTTC.

A few counts support this clonotype. The chain employs TRBV10-3 and TRBJ2-1; 11 bases are a match to TRBD1. Per the germline V gene, CDR1 is ENHRY and CDR2 is SYGVKD. The CDR3 loop spans 16 amino acids. Trimming at V came to 2 bases and at J to 7 bases, leaving 7 bases not matched to a gene. The CDR3, as DNA: TGTGCCATCAGTGAGAAAGGACAGGGGGCGCGGAATGAGCAGTTCTTC. This sequence encodes CAISEKGQGARNEQFF.

This clonotype was detected a few times. The rearrangement uses TRBV20-1 and TRBJ2-3, with unresolved D. Germline CDR1 DFQATT, CDR2 SNEGSKA (reference sequence). Trimming took off 5 bases at V and 4 bases at J, with 16 bases between the two ends. The CDR3 sequence is 14 residues long. Here the CDR3 DNA reads TGCAGTGCTCAGGAGCCCCTGCAGTCAGATACGCAGTATTTT. The encoded protein is CSAQEPLQSDTQYF.

The chain joins TRBV20-1 to TRBJ2-2, with 11 bases identical to TRBD2. The germline gives CDR1 DFQATT, CDR2 SNEGSKA (reference sequence). V was pared by 5 bases and J by 5 bases, with 13 bases of the junction left unmatched. The CDR3 is 17 residues long. The CDR3 protein is CSAPTATSGSWTGELFF. CDR3 nucleotides: TGCAGTGCTCCTACTGCCACTAGCGGGAGTTGGACCGGGGAGCTGTTTTTT.

The rearrangement joins TRBV9 to TRBJ1-3; D is possibly TRBD1 (5 bases). Germline assignment: CDR1 SGDLS and CDR2 YYNGEE. The ends were cut back, 3 bases at V and 0 bases at J, with 10 bases in the middle. This CDR3 is built from 15 residues. The CDR3 here is CASSDAQGSGNTIYF. The CDR3 region has the DNA TGTGCCAGCAGCGACGCCCAGGGCTCTGGAAACACCATATATTTT.

Ten or more counts support this clonotype. The chain combines TRBV27 with TRBJ1-2; TRBD1 matches at 9 bases. The V gene's germline CDR1 is MNHEY and CDR2 SMNVEV (reference sequence). This CDR3 is 11 amino acids long. V trimming: 11 bases; J trimming: 6 bases; junction bases outside the gene matches: 4. CDR3 loop: CAAQGAHGYTF. For the CDR3, the DNA is TGTGCCGCACAGGGGGCTCATGGCTACACCTTC.

The genes are TRBV12-3 or TRBV12-4 and TRBJ1-5, with a possible D match to TRBD1 (5 bases). The V end was cut by 5 bases, the J end by 4 bases, with 18 bases between. The CDR3 totals 16 residues. The CDR3: CASSTSGRDGNQPQHF. CDR3 bases: TGTGCCAGCAGTACCTCGGGTCGGGACGGAAATCAGCCCCAGCATTTT.

This clonotype came up many times. J is TRBJ1-1 and V is TRBV28, with D unclear. Trimming stripped 7 bases from V and 2 bases from J, with 11 bases between. Germline V gene lookup returns CDR1 MDHEN and CDR2 SYDVKM. This CDR3 region has 13 residues. The CDR3 is CASTATINTEAFF. The CDR3 coding sequence is TGTGCCAGCACGGCCACAATTAACACTGAAGCTTTCTTT.

This clonotype was counted at least ten times. The rearrangement uses TRBV18 and TRBJ2-7, with D tentatively TRBD1 or TRBD2 (5 bases each). Looked up from germline, CDR1 is KGHSH and CDR2 is LQKENI. This CDR3 has 13 residues. Trimming removed 2 bases from V and 4 bases from J, with 9 bases in between. CDR3 protein: CASSPMGVYEQYF. CDR3 bases: TGTGCCAGCTCACCAATGGGGGTTTACGAGCAGTACTTC.

This clonotype was observed many times. The chain combines TRBV29-1 with TRBJ1-1; the D is unclear. V dropped 5 bases and J dropped 1 base, with 14 bases sitting between them. The CDR3 loop spans 14 amino acids. Germline CDR1 SQVTM, CDR2 ANQGSEA. The CDR3: CSVYLWTGNTEAFF. The CDR3 nucleotides read TGCAGCGTTTACCTTTGGACCGGGAACACTGAAGCTTTCTTT.

This clonotype was observed many times. The J gene is TRBJ1-5, the V gene TRBV28; D not certain. In germline, CDR1 is MDHEN, CDR2 SYDVKM. V dropped 4 bases and J dropped 3 bases, with 10 bases sitting between them. This CDR3 contains 14 residues. The CDR3 protein is CASSWYTVNQPQHF. DNA for the CDR3: TGTGCCAGCAGTTGGTACACGGTCAATCAGCCCCAGCATTTT.

This chain joins TRBV12-3 or TRBV12-4 and TRBJ1-5, with unresolved D. The CDR3 is 13 residues long. Trimming took 5 bases from V and 4 from J, leaving 9 bases between them. CDR3 residues: CASSPDLNQPQHF. In DNA, the CDR3 is TGTGCCAGCAGTCCGGACCTAAATCAGCCCCAGCATTTT.

The table lists this clonotype with many counts. The chain joins TRBV5-6 to TRBJ1-1; D gene unclear. Per the germline V gene, CDR1 is SGHDT and CDR2 is YYEEEE. Trimming took off 4 bases at V and 0 bases at J, with 10 bases between the two ends. CDR3 length equals 14 residues. DNA for the CDR3: TGTGCCAGCAGCCCGACTGACTTGAACACTGAAGCTTTCTTT. Protein product: CASSPTDLNTEAFF.

This clonotype was seen many times. V usage is TRBV2 and J usage is TRBJ2-1, with 10 bases fitting TRBD1. This CDR3 has 13 residues. Germline values: CDR1 SNHLY, CDR2 FYNNEI. Trimming at V came to 7 bases and at J to 14 bases, leaving 11 bases not matched to a gene. The CDR3 coding sequence is TGTGCCAGCACGGGCGGGACAGGGGCCGCGAAGTTCTTC. Protein: CASTGGTGAAKFF.

V is TRBV27 and J is TRBJ2-7; TRBD1 might be the D (5 bases). The germline V gene encodes CDR1 MNHEY and CDR2 SMNVEV (reference sequence). The CDR3 consists of 15 residues. Trimming stripped 8 bases from V and 0 bases from J, with 17 bases between. In DNA form, the CDR3 reads TGTGCCAGCGGAACTTTGGACACATACTCCTACGAGCAGTACTTC. This sequence encodes CASGTLDTYSYEQYF.

This clonotype was counted many times. V is TRBV29-1 and J is TRBJ1-1; 10 nucleotides match TRBD1. J was trimmed by 1 base and V by 2 bases; bases with no gene match: 4. The length of the CDR3 is 15 residues. In germline, CDR1 is SQVTM, CDR2 ANQGSEA. The CDR3 sequence is CSVELGQGRNTEAFF. The CDR3 DNA reads as TGCAGCGTTGAATTGGGACAGGGGAGGAACACTGAAGCTTTCTTT.